Listed below are T cell receptor beta chains from one sample, sequenced in a study of early stage breast cancer tumors. Produced via immunoSEQ multiplex PCR; TCRdb's table is partial and in-frame only. The repertoire holds approximately 7,400 clones, with around 60% as singletons. The sequencing input was breast tumor tissue. Receptor source: a person aged 70 to 80 with breast cancer. Both conserved end residues are part of each CDR3. The D gene is left open where the match is weak. Clone size is stated in some rows and not others, as once, few, many or a class when expanded.

j_call | cdr3_length | d_call | v_call | clone_size | cdr3_nt | cdr3_aa
TRBJ2-7 | 13 | TRBD1 | TRBV6-5 | . | TGTGCCAGCGGGGGACAGTTCTCCTACGAGCAGTACTTC | CASGGQFSYEQYF
TRBJ1-5 | 15 | TRBD1 | TRBV27 | . | TGTGCCAGCAGTTTATCGGGGACAGCCAATCAGCCCCAGCATTTT | CASSLSGTANQPQHF
TRBJ2-1 | 14 | . | TRBV6-5 | . | TGTGCCTCCTCGAGGGCCCCTGACCGGGGTAAGCAGTTCTTC | CASSRAPDRGKQFF
TRBJ2-7 | 16 | TRBD1 | TRBV4-1 | . | TGCGCCAGCAGCCAGGTCCCGGGACAGGCCTACTACGAGCAGTACTTC | CASSQVPGQAYYEQYF
TRBJ2-5 | 14 | . | TRBV5-1 | . | TGCGCCAGCAGCTTGGTGTCAACTCAAGAGACCCAGTACTTC | CASSLVSTQETQYF
TRBJ1-4 | 15 | TRBD1 | TRBV7-2 | . | TGTGCCAGCAGCTTCGCAGGGGGTCGGGGTGAAAAACTGTTTTTT | CASSFAGGRGEKLFF
TRBJ1-1 | 13 | . | TRBV30 | few | TGTGCCTGGAGTAAGCAGGAGGGCACTGAAGCTTTCTTT | CAWSKQEGTEAFF
TRBJ1-6 | 15 | . | TRBV28 | . | TGTGCCAGCAGTTCAGTAGGAGGGGTGGACTCACCCCTCCACTTT | CASSSVGGVDSPLHF
TRBJ1-1 | 13 | . | TRBV18 | . | TGTGCCAGCTCACTAGGGGGGGACACTGAAGCTTTCTTT | CASSLGGDTEAFF
TRBJ2-3 | 16 | . | TRBV15 | . | TGTGCCACCAGCAGAGATGGGGACTCGGGGACAGATACGCAGTATTTT | CATSRDGDSGTDTQYF
TRBJ1-3 | 15 | . | TRBV7-3 | . | TGTGCCAGCAGCTCCCCCGAGGTAGTTGGAAACACCATATATTTT | CASSSPEVVGNTIYF
TRBJ1-4 | 12 | . | TRBV6-6 | . | TGTGCCAGCAGCGAGACAGGAGAAAAACTGTTTTTT | CASSETGEKLFF
TRBJ2-7 | 12 | . | TRBV7-2 | few | TGTGCCAGCAGCTTGCCGAAGCGGGAGCAGTACTTC | CASSLPKREQYF
TRBJ1-1 | 12 | . | TRBV9 | . | TGTGCCAGCAGCGGACCACAGGGTGAAGCTTTCTTT | CASSGPQGEAFF
TRBJ2-7 | 15 | TRBD1 | TRBV18 | . | TGTGCCAGCTCACCACCGGGACAGGCGACCTACGAGCAGTACTTC | CASSPPGQATYEQYF
TRBJ1-2 | 13 | TRBD1 | TRBV6-1 | . | TGTGCCAGTGCCGGGACAGGGTCTCTTGGCTACACCTTC | CASAGTGSLGYTF
TRBJ1-2 | 15 | TRBD1 | TRBV5-6 | . | TGTGCCAGCAGCGCACGGACAGGGGGCTTTTATGGCTACACCTTC | CASSARTGGFYGYTF
TRBJ1-5 | 14 | . | TRBV5-6 | . | TGTGCCAGCAGCTTCGGGCGGGGCAATCAGCCCCAGCATTTT | CASSFGRGNQPQHF
TRBJ1-3 | 13 | . | TRBV6-6 | . | TGTGCCAGCAGCCCAACTTCTGGAAACACCATATATTTT | CASSPTSGNTIYF
TRBJ1-2 | 17 | . | TRBV10-1 | few | TGCGCCAGCAGTGAGGGCGGGTACTACCCCCTTAACTATGGCTACACCTTC | CASSEGGYYPLNYGYTF
TRBJ1-2 | 16 | . | TRBV5-6 | . | TGTGCCAGCAGCTTAAGAAGTATGGGCAGACCCTATGGCTACACCTTC | CASSLRSMGRPYGYTF